The 26 T cell receptor beta chains listed next were all sequenced from one sample in a study of T cell changes during pregnancy in multiple sclerosis. The repertoire was sequenced with immunoSEQ multiplex PCR; TCRdb's copy has only in-frame clones and lacks some. The sample lists about 42,000 clones, 75% to 95% seen once, with approximately 2% in the top ten. The source was CD4+ T cells from peripheral blood mononuclear cells, collected after pregnancy. The source is a female donor in good health, enrolled as a control in a pregnancy study.

The chain links TRBV5-4 to TRBJ2-3; a weak D match, TRBD2 (6 bases). The CDR3 is made up of 15 amino acids. CDR1 is SGHNT and CDR2 is YYREEE in the germline V gene (reference sequence). Trimming took off 7 bases at V and 1 base at J, with 16 bases between the two ends. The CDR3 DNA is TGTGCCAGCCTCCGGGACTCAGTTGGCACAGATACGCAGTATTTT. It translates to CASLRDSVGTDTQYF.

This chain links TRBV5-4 with TRBJ1-6; D possibly corresponds to TRBD1 (5 bases). The CDR3 length is 16 residues. Germline V lookup: CDR1 SGHNT, CDR2 YYREEE (reference sequence). The germline V and J ends were trimmed by 0 bases and 7 bases, with 14 bases remaining between them. This chain's CDR3 is CASSLAQQGSNSPLHF. CDR3 nucleotides: TGTGCCAGCAGCTTGGCCCAGCAGGGATCGAATTCACCCCTCCACTTT.

The chain has TRBV5-1 and TRBJ2-7, with 12 positions matching TRBD1. After removal of 6 bases from V and 6 bases from J, the junction contained 16 bases not matched to a gene. The CDR3 sequence is 17 residues long. Looked up from germline, CDR1 is SGHRS and CDR2 is YFSETQ. CDR3 amino acids: CASNPALSRDRGLEQYF. CDR3 in DNA: TGCGCCAGCAACCCCGCCTTGAGTCGGGACAGGGGGCTCGAGCAGTACTTC.

This chain uses TRBV7-2 with TRBJ2-7; 10 nucleotides agree with TRBD2. Looked up from germline, CDR1 is SGHTA and CDR2 is FQGNSA. The CDR3 runs to 17 residues. The V gene end was trimmed by 2 bases and the J gene end by 2 bases; junction bases not matched to a gene: 9. CDR3 loop: CASSLTIAGGSPYEQYF. DNA of the CDR3: TGTGCCAGCAGCTTAACTATAGCGGGGGGTTCCCCCTACGAGCAGTACTTC.

This chain uses TRBV18 with TRBJ1-5, with unresolved D. Deletions cut 6 bases from V and 11 bases from J, with 14 bases between. The V gene's germline CDR1 is KGHSH and CDR2 LQKENI. CDR3 length: 12 residues. The CDR3 spells CASSPRPEAQHF. The CDR3 coding sequence is TGTGCCAGCTCCCCTCGACCCGAGGCCCAGCATTTT.

This chain connects TRBV29-1 to TRBJ1-6; no firm D call. The CDR3 runs to 12 residues. Trimming took 6 bases from V and 7 from J, leaving 10 bases between them. Looked up from germline, CDR1 is SQVTM and CDR2 is ANQGSEA. The CDR3 loop reads CSVKNQNSPLHF. In DNA form, the CDR3 reads TGCAGCGTCAAAAATCAAAATTCACCCCTCCACTTT. Filled out from reference TRBV29-1 and TRBJ1-6, the complete variable domain reads SAVISQKPSRDICQRGTSLTIQCQVDSQVTMMFWYRQQPGQSLTLIATANQGSEATYESGFVIDKFPISRPNLTFSTLTVSNMSPEDSSIYLCSVKNQNSPLHFGNGTRLTVT.

The chain joins TRBV11-1 to TRBJ2-3, with 9 bases aligning to TRBD2. CDR1 and CDR2 (germline): SGHAT, FQDESV (reference sequence). The V segment lost 1 base and the J segment 7 bases; nucleotides outside the gene matches: 9. The CDR3 loop spans 16 amino acids. Here the CDR3 reads CASSLGSSGGTNTQYF. As DNA, the CDR3 is TGTGCCAGCAGCTTAGGCTCCAGCGGGGGGACCAATACGCAGTATTTT. The full variable domain, in which reference TRBV11-1 and TRBJ2-3 provide the parts outside the CDR3, is EAEVAQSPRYKITEKSQAVAFWCDPISGHATLYWYRQILGQGPELLVQFQDESVVDDSQLPKDRFSAERLKGVDSTLKIQPAELGDSAMYLCASSLGSSGGTNTQYFGPGTRLTVL.

The J gene is TRBJ1-5, the V gene TRBV28; D is ambiguous. Germline V gene data show CDR1 as MDHEN and CDR2 as SYDVKM. The CDR3 is made up of 14 amino acids. Trimming took off 10 bases at V and 0 bases at J, with 13 bases between the two ends. The CDR3 nucleotides are TGTGCCATACGGGAGGGCGATAGCAATCAGCCCCAGCATTTT. Translated, it gives CAIREGDSNQPQHF.

The chain employs TRBV4-3 and TRBJ2-1; no clear D gene. The length of the CDR3 is 13 residues. Trimming took 1 base from V and 4 from J, leaving 5 bases between them. Germline CDR1 is LGHNA and CDR2 is YSLEER. This CDR3 is CASSQGPYNEQFF. For the CDR3, the DNA is TGCGCCAGCAGCCAAGGGCCTTACAATGAGCAGTTCTTC.

The table lists this clone with a count of one. V and J are TRBV9 and TRBJ2-3; D possibly corresponds to TRBD2 (6 bases). Germline CDR1 is SGDLS and CDR2 is YYNGEE. Trimming stripped 1 base from V and 4 bases from J, with 13 bases between. CDR3 size: 15 residues. CDR3 loop: CASSVIGGSSDTQYF. DNA of the CDR3: TGTGCCAGCAGCGTAATCGGAGGGAGCTCAGATACGCAGTATTTT. Full variable domain (missing parts from reference TRBV9 and TRBJ2-3): DSGVTQTPKHLITATGQRVTLRCSPRSGDLSVYWYQQSLDQGLQFLIQYYNGEERAKGNILERFSAQQFPDLHSELNLSSLELGDSALYFCASSVIGGSSDTQYFGPGTRLTVL.

This clone has a single count. The V gene is TRBV7-6, the J gene TRBJ2-7, with 8 bases that match TRBD2. This CDR3 region has 14 residues. The V and J ends lost 2 bases and 9 bases, in that order; junction bases with no gene match: 9. Germline assignment: CDR1 SGHVS and CDR2 FNYEAQ. CDR3 sequence (DNA): TGTGCCAGCAGCTTAACCGGGACTAGGAAGGTGCAGTACTTC. Translation: CASSLTGTRKVQYF.

The gene calls are TRBV2 and TRBJ1-3; D is unresolved. V shed 4 bases and J shed 1 base, with 8 bases lying between them. CDR1 and CDR2 from the germline V gene are SNHLY and FYNNEI. The CDR3 is 14 amino acids. CDR3: CASSAIGSGNTIYF. CDR3 DNA: TGTGCCAGCAGTGCAATCGGTTCTGGAAACACCATATATTTT.

The chain couples TRBV7-9 to TRBJ2-5, with 7 bases fitting TRBD1. CDR1 SEHNR and CDR2 FQNEAQ come from the germline V gene (reference sequence). This CDR3 spans 15 amino acids. The junction had 8 bases not matched to a gene; V was cut back by 5 bases and J by 2 bases. The CDR3 region has the DNA TGTGCCAGCAGCCCCGGGACAGTACTTCAAGAGACCCAGTACTTC. This translates into CASSPGTVLQETQYF.

This clone was observed a single time. Here the CDR3 DNA reads TGTGCCAGCAGCTTATCTTCCAGGGTCTACGAGCAGTACTTC. Its translation: CASSLSSRVYEQYF. V gene TRBV7-3 combines with J gene TRBJ2-7; a possible D gene is TRBD1 (5 bases). The CDR3 covers 14 residues. The germline V gene encodes CDR1 SGHTA and CDR2 FQGTGA. The V end was cut by 2 bases, the J end by 3 bases, with 11 bases between.

The V and J genes are TRBV5-1 and TRBJ1-3, with a tentative D call TRBD1 (6 bases). There are 14 residues in the CDR3. Trimming left V 4 bases short and J 2 bases short, with 10 bases between. Germline V gene lookup returns CDR1 SGHRS and CDR2 YFSETQ. The chain's CDR3 is CASSPTGTGNTIYF. The CDR3 region has the DNA TGCGCCAGCAGCCCTACAGGGACTGGAAACACCATATATTTT.

The CDR3 loop is CASSPFGGGADTQYF. CDR3 DNA: TGTGCCAGCAGCCCTTTCGGGGGAGGGGCGGATACGCAGTATTTT. The rearrangement links TRBV11-3 to TRBJ2-3, with 7 nucleotides matching TRBD2. CDR1 and CDR2 (germline): SGHNT, YENEEA. J was trimmed by 6 bases and V by 5 bases; bases with no gene match: 11. The CDR3 contains 15 residues.

J is TRBJ2-7 and V is TRBV7-2, with 8 bases matching TRBD2. Germline V gives CDR1 SGHTA, CDR2 FQGNSA. J lost 10 bases, V lost 1 base, and 6 bases had no gene match. CDR3 length: 13 residues. In DNA, the CDR3 is TGTGCCAGCAGCTTAGAGGTCGCGGGGGGCCAGTACTTC. Translation: CASSLEVAGGQYF.

This clone is a singleton in its sample. The J gene is TRBJ1-1, the V gene TRBV6-5; maybe TRBD1 (6 bases). CDR3 size: 13 residues. The germline CDR1 and CDR2 sequences are MNHEY and SVGAGI. The V and J ends lost 6 bases and 11 bases respectively, with 19 bases between them. CDR3 nucleotides: TGTGCCAGCAGCCAGCCGGGACACGTAAGGGCTTTCTTT. This codes for CASSQPGHVRAFF.

The J gene is TRBJ2-7, the V gene TRBV19; 10 bases are a match to TRBD1. The CDR3 totals 12 residues. In germline, CDR1 is LNHDA, CDR2 SQIVND (reference sequence). The V and J ends lost 8 bases and 4 bases, in that order; junction bases with no gene match: 2. Here the CDR3 reads CASGTGDYEQYF. The CDR3 region has the DNA TGTGCCAGTGGGACAGGGGATTACGAGCAGTACTTC.

This rearrangement joins TRBV7-2 to TRBJ1-2, with D perhaps matching TRBD1 (5 bases). CDR1 and CDR2 (germline): SGHTA, FQGNSA. This CDR3 is 14 amino acids long. V lost 5 bases, J lost 1 base, and 11 bases lay in between. CDR3 DNA sequence: TGTGCCAGCAGCCTCCAGACAGATAACTATGGCTACACCTTC. Residues: CASSLQTDNYGYTF.

The chain employs TRBV27 and TRBJ2-1; 9 bases are shared with TRBD2. Trimming removed 2 bases from V and 1 base from J; junction bases left unmatched: 6. There are 17 residues in the CDR3. Germline loops: CDR1 MNHEY, CDR2 SMNVEV (reference sequence). CDR3 in amino acids: CASSLRRGGASYNEQFF. The DNA of the CDR3 is TGTGCCAGCAGTTTACGGCGGGGGGGCGCGTCCTACAATGAGCAGTTCTTC.

V gene TRBV21-1 combines with J gene TRBJ2-7; the table's D gene call, TRBD1, was not cross checked with the DNA. TRBV21-1 is noted as a pseudogene. The CDR3 loop spans 16 amino acids. The CDR3 DNA is TGTGCCAGCAGCCAAGACAGGGGGCACCGGTCCTACGAGCAGTACTTC. Translating it yields CASSQDRGHRSYEQYF.

DNA of the CDR3: TGTGCCAGCAGCAACCTAGCGGGAAGGACAGATACGCAGTATTTT. It yields the protein CASSNLAGRTDTQYF. This chain links TRBV7-3 with TRBJ2-3; 9 bases are a match to TRBD2. The CDR3 is 15 amino acids. V lost 5 bases to trimming and J lost 3 bases; unmatched junction nucleotides: 6. The germline V gene encodes CDR1 SGHTA and CDR2 FQGTGA.

The rearrangement uses TRBV21-1 and TRBJ2-3; TRBD1, the D gene given by the table, was not confirmed from the DNA. TRBV21-1 counts as a pseudogene. The CDR3 has 16 residues. This CDR3 is CASRDREPIGPDTQYF. The DNA of the CDR3 is TGTGCCAGCAGGGACAGGGAACCCATCGGCCCAGATACGCAGTATTTT.

The genes are TRBV5-1 and TRBJ2-5, with TRBD1 matching 8 bases. The DNA end is a closer match to TRBJ2-7, so the J assignment may be wrong. Germline V lookup: CDR1 SGHRS, CDR2 YFSETQ. This CDR3 comprises 16 residues. CDR3 amino acids: CASSLGGTGSSYEQYF. CDR3 in DNA: TGCGCCAGCAGCTTGGGCGGGACAGGATCATCCTACGAGCAGTACTTC.

V is TRBV5-4 and J is TRBJ1-2; D is ambiguous. The CDR3 runs 12 residues. V gave up 0 bases and J gave up 5 bases, with 5 bases separating them. Germline CDR1 and CDR2: SGHNT and YYREEE (reference sequence). CDR3 nucleotides: TGTGCCAGCAGCTTGGGAGTGTATGGCTACACCTTC. Protein product: CASSLGVYGYTF.